This T cell receptor (beta chain) was captured in a study of blood T cell repertoires in COVID-19. The protocol was immunoSEQ multiplex PCR, while the TCRdb copy is restricted to in-frame clones and leaves out a portion. The table lists some 70,000 clones, 65% to 90% of them singletons. Per germline, CDR1 LGHDT and CDR2 YNNKEL (reference sequence). This CDR3 contains 14 residues. V shed 1 base, J shed 4 bases, and the junction held 3 bases outside the gene matches. The TCR comes from a woman aged 60-70 years with acute or convalescent COVID-19. Material: peripheral blood. The rearrangement links TRBV3-1 (or the pseudogene TRBV3-2) to TRBJ1-2; TRBD1 matches at 7 bases. The CDR3 reads CASSQAAGGYGYTF. In DNA, the CDR3 is TGTGCCAGCAGCCAAGCGGCAGGGGGCTATGGCTACACCTTC.